These 25 T cell receptor beta chains share one sample of origin, sequenced in a study of cytomegalovirus exposure and HLA in healthy donors. Primers for the PCR totalled 60 Vbeta and 13 Jbeta. TCRdb's table, derived via immunoSEQ multiplex PCR, lists solely in-frame clones and lacks some. This repertoire shows about 89,000 clones, around 76% found once; its top ten account for around 10%. The sample comprised PBMCs. The receptors originated from a man younger than 45 in good health and CMV-seropositive.

The V call is TRBV29-1, the J call TRBJ2-5; TRBD1 agrees at 9 bases. The closer fit of TRBJ2-7 to the DNA end suggests the J call may be wrong. This CDR3 spans 14 amino acids. CDR1 is SQVTM, CDR2 ANQGSEA, per germline. In DNA form, the CDR3 reads TGCAGCGTTCCGTCGGGACAGGGCTCCGGCGAGCAGTACTTC. It specifies CSVPSGQGSGEQYF.

This chain uses TRBV5-1 with TRBJ2-1; D is perhaps TRBD2 (6 bases). Trimming shortened V by 4 bases and J by 9 bases, and 14 bases separated the two germline ends. CDR1 is SGHRS, CDR2 YFSETQ, per germline. The CDR3 loop spans 13 amino acids. The chain's CDR3 is CASSMGGAVEQFF. The CDR3, as DNA: TGCGCCAGCAGCATGGGCGGGGCCGTTGAGCAGTTCTTC.

J is TRBJ1-6 and V is TRBV2; D gene unclear. Deletions cut 2 bases from V and 6 bases from J, with 14 bases between. The CDR3 covers 16 residues. Germline lookup yields CDR1 SNHLY and CDR2 FYNNEI. The CDR3 loop reads CASSETLPKPNSPLHF. The CDR3 bases are TGTGCCAGCAGTGAAACCTTGCCTAAACCTAATTCACCCCTCCACTTT.

The chain carries TRBV28 and TRBJ1-6; TRBD1 is a possible D gene (5 bases). The length of the CDR3 is 14 residues. V was pared by 3 bases and J by 10 bases, with 13 bases between. CDR1 and CDR2 (germline): MDHEN, SYDVKM. CDR3: CASSFIGGKSPLHF. CDR3 DNA: TGTGCCAGCAGTTTTATCGGGGGTAAATCACCCCTCCACTTT.

The gene calls are TRBV27 and TRBJ1-6; no firm D call. This CDR3 is built from 13 residues. V lost 3 bases, J lost 10 bases, and 10 bases lay in between. Germline loops: CDR1 MNHEY, CDR2 SMNVEV (reference sequence). The CDR3 loop reads CASSFSSSSPLHF. The CDR3 region has the DNA TGTGCCAGCAGTTTTTCGAGTTCCTCACCCCTCCACTTT.

The J gene is TRBJ2-7, the V gene TRBV23-1; possible D gene TRBD1, 5 bases. TRBV23-1 has ORF status, its function being uncertain. The CDR3 is 15 amino acids. The V and J ends lost 0 bases and 2 bases respectively, with 11 bases between them. The CDR3 here is CASSQSSRAPYEQYF. CDR3 sequence (DNA): TGCGCCAGCAGTCAATCGTCCAGGGCGCCCTACGAGCAGTACTTC.

The chain couples TRBV28 to TRBJ1-1; D unclear. This CDR3 has 15 amino acids. Germline CDR1 MDHEN, CDR2 SYDVKM. Trimming removed 3 bases from V and 4 bases from J, with 15 bases in between. The CDR3 nucleotides are TGTGCCAGCAGTTTCCAGTTTACGGCGGCCACTGAAGCTTTCTTT. Protein sequence: CASSFQFTAATEAFF.

The chain links TRBV11-2 to TRBJ2-3, with 10 bases fitting TRBD1. This CDR3 comprises 15 residues. CDR1 and CDR2 (germline): SGHAT, FQNNGV. Trimming removed 3 bases from V and 4 bases from J; junction bases left unmatched: 4. Here the CDR3 DNA reads TGTGCCAGCAGCTTGGGACAGGGGCATTCAGATACGCAGTATTTT. It translates to CASSLGQGHSDTQYF.

The chain is built from TRBV6-5 and TRBJ2-3; D gene unclear. V lost 7 bases to trimming and J lost 2 bases, with 13 bases between them. From germline, CDR1 is MNHEY and CDR2 SVGAGI. The CDR3 covers 14 residues. This CDR3 is CASKVRLATDTQYF. Written as DNA, the CDR3 is TGTGCCAGCAAAGTCAGGCTTGCCACAGATACGCAGTATTTT.

This clone was found once. The rearrangement uses TRBV5-5 and TRBJ2-7, with 9 positions matching TRBD1. Per the germline V gene, CDR1 is SGHKS and CDR2 is YYEKEE (reference sequence). Trimming cost V 2 bases and J 5 bases; bases outside gene matches: 5. The CDR3 has 14 residues. This CDR3 reads CASSLGQGKDEQYF. CDR3 in DNA: TGTGCCAGCAGCTTAGGACAGGGGAAAGACGAGCAGTACTTC.

The chain recombines TRBV28 with TRBJ2-7; unclear D gene. V lost 3 bases and J lost 5, with 14 bases in between. This CDR3 is 14 amino acids long. Germline CDR1 reads MDHEN; CDR2 reads SYDVKM. The CDR3: CASSLVSVPHEQYF. Here the CDR3 DNA reads TGTGCCAGCAGTTTGGTATCGGTGCCCCACGAGCAGTACTTC.

This clone was counted between two and nine times. The rearrangement joins TRBV19 to TRBJ1-3, with a weak D call TRBD1 (5 bases). Germline V lookup: CDR1 LNHDA, CDR2 SQIVND (reference sequence). The CDR3 is 15 residues long. V dropped 7 bases and J dropped 3 bases, with 16 bases sitting between them. CDR3 amino acids: CASTLRGKYGNTIYF. CDR3 coding DNA: TGTGCCAGTACCCTGCGGGGGAAGTATGGAAACACCATATATTTT. The complete variable domain, with remaining parts taken from reference TRBV19 and TRBJ1-3, reads DGGITQSPKYLFRKEGQNVTLSCEQNLNHDAMYWYRQDPGQGLRLIYYSQIVNDFQKGDIAEGYSVSREKKESFPLTVTSAQKNPTAFYLCASTLRGKYGNTIYFGEGSWLTVV.

The chain uses TRBV6-5 and TRBJ2-7; no clear D. CDR1 and CDR2 (germline): MNHEY, SVGAGI. The CDR3 is 15 amino acids. V was pared by 5 bases and J by 0 bases, with 14 bases between. CDR3 protein: CASSLERKSSYEQYF. The CDR3 DNA is TGTGCCAGCAGTCTTGAGAGAAAGAGCTCCTACGAGCAGTACTTC.

V usage is TRBV7-9 and J usage is TRBJ2-5; D not resolved. The germline CDR1 and CDR2 sequences are SEHNR and FQNEAQ (reference sequence). CDR3 length equals 13 residues. Trimming took off 0 bases at V and 9 bases at J, with 11 bases between the two ends. CDR3 bases: TGTGCCAGCAGCTTAGCAGTACCGGGTGCCCAGTACTTC. It codes for CASSLAVPGAQYF.

V usage is TRBV18 and J usage is TRBJ2-5; D call uncertain. The V gene's germline CDR1 is KGHSH and CDR2 LQKENI. V was shortened by 3 bases and J by 4 bases, with 9 bases between the two germline ends. This CDR3 comprises 13 residues. For the CDR3, the DNA is TGTGCCAGCTCACCCCCTGCAGGAGAGACCCAGTACTTC. It yields the protein CASSPPAGETQYF.

This sequence joins TRBV15 and TRBJ1-2; D is ambiguous. The germline gives CDR1 LNHNV, CDR2 YYDKDF (reference sequence). The CDR3 has 17 amino acids. Trimming took off 0 bases at V and 0 bases at J, with 14 bases between the two ends. The CDR3 here is CATSREGTWVTNYGYTF. The CDR3 DNA follows: TGTGCCACCAGCAGAGAGGGCACATGGGTGACTAACTATGGCTACACCTTC.

The chain couples TRBV5-8 to TRBJ1-1; 7 nucleotides align to TRBD1. Germline V gene data show CDR1 as SGHTS and CDR2 as YDEGEE. The J segment lost 4 bases and the V segment lost 1 base, leaving 1 base of the junction unmatched. This CDR3 comprises 13 residues. The CDR3 DNA sequence: TGTGCCAGCAGCTTGCGACAGGGCACTGAAGCTTTCTTT. This gives the protein CASSLRQGTEAFF.

This clone was counted only a few times. The J gene is TRBJ1-1, the V gene TRBV5-1; D possibly corresponds to TRBD1 (5 bases). The V gene's germline CDR1 is SGHRS and CDR2 YFSETQ. The CDR3 sequence is 15 residues long. V lost 2 bases and J 0 bases, leaving 11 bases between the germline ends. The CDR3 region has the DNA TGCGCCAGCAGCTTTGGGGCGACAATGAACACTGAAGCTTTCTTT. This codes for CASSFGATMNTEAFF.

The rearrangement uses TRBV5-8 and TRBJ2-5; 9 bases line up with TRBD1. V shed 3 bases and J 0 bases; nucleotides not matched to a gene: 9. This CDR3 region has 17 residues. Germline-derived CDR1 and CDR2 are SGHTS and YDEGEE. CDR3 DNA: TGTGCCAGCAGCTGGGGAGGGACAGGGTTAAACCAAGAGACCCAGTACTTC. Translated: CASSWGGTGLNQETQYF.

This chain links TRBV2 with TRBJ2-5; 13 nucleotides align to TRBD2. The J call may be faulty, since TRBJ2-7 better matches the DNA end. The CDR3 length is 17 residues. CDR1 and CDR2 (germline): SNHLY, FYNNEI. The CDR3 sequence is CASSQTGPLAGGYEQYF. DNA for the CDR3: TGTGCCAGCAGTCAGACTGGACCACTAGCGGGAGGGTACGAGCAGTACTTC.

This chain uses TRBV14 with TRBJ2-7; tentative D call: TRBD1 (5 bases). Trimming shortened V by 2 bases and J by 2 bases, and 16 bases separated the two germline ends. The CDR3 loop spans 16 amino acids. Looked up from germline, CDR1 is SGHDN and CDR2 is FVKESK. CDR3 loop: CASSQFQGRDPYEQYF. The CDR3 coding sequence is TGTGCCAGCAGCCAATTTCAAGGCAGGGATCCCTACGAGCAGTACTTC.

This sequence joins TRBV5-6 and TRBJ1-2; 9 bases align to TRBD1. V lost 4 bases, J lost 3 bases, and 4 bases stayed unmatched. This CDR3 spans 14 amino acids. CDR1 is SGHDT, CDR2 YYEEEE, per germline. The CDR3 loop reads CASSRRTGDYGYTF. In DNA form, the CDR3 reads TGTGCCAGCAGCCGAAGGACAGGGGACTATGGCTACACCTTC.

This clone has more than one count but fewer than ten. The CDR3 DNA is TGTGCCAGCAGCTTGTATCAGGGTGGACGTGCTAATGAAAAACTGTTTTTT. Amino acid sequence: CASSLYQGGRANEKLFF. The chain carries TRBV5-4 and TRBJ1-4, with a weak D call TRBD1 (5 bases). The CDR3 length is 17 residues. V lost 1 base, J lost 3 bases, and 16 bases lay in between. The germline gives CDR1 SGHNT, CDR2 YYREEE (reference sequence).

In regard to this clone: At one end, the junction sequence differs from germline, possibly due to a read error. The CDR3 nucleotides read TGTGCCAGCAGCTTAGTAGGAGGGGCGAACACTAAAGCTTTCTTT. As protein: CASSLVGGANTKAFF. The J gene is TRBJ1-1, the V gene TRBV7-6, with a possible D match to TRBD1 (5 bases). This CDR3 contains 15 residues. In germline, CDR1 is SGHVS, CDR2 FNYEAQ.

The gene calls are TRBV6-1 and TRBJ1-1; TRBD1 agrees at 10 bases. The CDR3 extends over 16 amino acids. Germline CDR1 reads MNHNS; CDR2 reads SASEGT. Trimming took 1 base from V and 4 from J; bases not matched to a gene: 6. CDR3 residues: CASSEEGTGALTEAFF. The DNA for the CDR3 is TGTGCCAGCAGTGAAGAGGGGACAGGGGCCCTCACTGAAGCTTTCTTT.